Included here is one TCR beta chain sequence, with context. The antigen remains unidentified. This sample stems from a study of cytomegalovirus exposure and HLA in healthy donors. Vbeta (60) and Jbeta (13) primers were used in the PCR. Assay used: immunoSEQ multiplex PCR; TCRdb lists only in-frame clones, some missing. The sample has around 300,000 clones, around 90% seen once. Study-wide points: The study found most TCR sequences rare, yet found some public TCRs in many donors. Within a later analysis, the majority of CMV-associated TCR beta chains appeared HLA-restricted. Among the most significant clusters, several appeared linked to common viral pathogens in a later analysis.

Sequencing was carried out using PBMCs. This clonotype originated in a young woman in good health and CMV-seronegative.

CDR3: CASSLASGGADEQFF. As DNA, the CDR3 is TGTGCCAGCAGCTTAGCTAGCGGGGGGGCCGATGAGCAGTTCTTC. This chain links TRBV11-3 with TRBJ2-1; 12 bases match TRBD2. Germline CDR1 SGHNT, CDR2 YENEEA. Trimming cost V 1 base and J 8 bases; bases outside gene matches: 3. The CDR3 is 15 amino acids. Combining the CDR3 with reference TRBV11-3 and TRBJ2-1 gives the whole variable domain EAGVVQSPRYKIIEKKQPVAFWCNPISGHNTLYWYLQNLGQGPELLIRYENEEAVDDSQLPKDRFSAERLKGVDSTLKIQPAELGDSAVYLCASSLASGGADEQFFGPGTRLTVL.